One TCR beta chain is described in this entry. In this sample, this clonotype turned up many times. Its antigen is currently not known. One base away there is no much larger clone; base qualities are not given. This entry comes from a study of CD8 T cells in ankylosing spondylitis (dated by TCRdb to 2017 to 2019). For the wider study: The study set out to find disease-linked TCR variants by profiling T cell receptor beta repertoires in ankylosing spondylitis patients and healthy donors. Peripheral blood was sampled, and synovial fluid was additionally collected from ankylosing spondylitis patients. The full study cohort comprised 25 ankylosing spondylitis patients and 85 to 120 healthy donors.

On the study overall, not on this receptor specifically: The disease-linked clones showed a CD8+ phenotype and occurred at relatively low frequencies in peripheral blood. Some motif variants were previously reported in synovial fluid and blood of reactive arthritis patients, suggesting common disease-initiation mechanisms. Blood from ankylosing spondylitis patients appeared to be characterized by a TCR beta motif composed of under 10 highly homologous amino acid variants. Significant enrichment of the disease-linked clones was reported in matched synovial fluid samples from ankylosing spondylitis patients.

TCRdb shows the sequencer as Illumina HiSeq 2500. Quantitative 5'-RACE with molecular barcodes was used to prepare TCR beta libraries. On the authors' methods: A new computational method based on a probabilistic model of VDJ rearrangement was used to identify disease-linked TCR variants. The raw public reads went through TCRdb reprocessing: fastp at Q25, MiXCR clone calling, in-frame beta chains kept. Each record represents a unique CDR3 protein, reported with the most common genes and DNA among its rows. These V and J calls rely on TCRdb rather than the paper's analysis. Present in this sample are about 240,000 distinct CDR3 sequences, 24% of which were seen just once. The ten largest clones add up to over 0.55% of the sample. Clipping removes 6 bases from V and 7 bases from J, with 3 as the unmatched junction base count. The CDR3 sequence holds 11 residues, the cysteine and phenylalanine included. Only the CDR3 portion is preserved as DNA: 33 bases, with reading frame beginning at the first base. Reading the germline V gene gives CDR1 SQVTM and CDR2 ANQGSEA.

The material sequenced was blood, either unsorted or a sorted T cell fraction (not recorded which). This sequence uses TRBV29-1 and TRBJ2-4, with 7 central nucleotides matching TRBD1. This TCR was recovered from a male donor with ankylosing spondylitis or in good health (not recorded which). Here the CDR3 is given as CSVTGDNIQYF. At the DNA level, the sequence is TGCAGCGTCACAGGGGACAACATTCAGTACTTC.